The 14 T cell receptor beta chains below come from one sample, sequenced in a study of a mutant IDH1 vaccine in newly diagnosed glioma. Stated time point: week 23, last vaccination. Doses of 300 ug of mutant IDH1 20-mer peptide were given with topical imiquimod. Their antigens remain unidentified. Generated by immunoSEQ multiplex PCR, the TCRdb table keeps only in-frame clones and is missing some. The sample lists 75,000 to 80,000 clones, around 85% occurring once. The source material was PBMCs, sampled from a glioma patient whose treatment included an IDH1 peptide vaccine. The source is a woman aged 45 to 65 with glioma.

The rearrangement links TRBV5-4 to TRBJ1-6; a weak D match, TRBD1 (5 bases). This CDR3 is 16 amino acids long. Trimming shortened V by 6 bases and J by 0 bases, and 13 bases separated the two germline ends. Germline V CDR1 and CDR2: SGHNT, YYREEE (reference sequence). The CDR3 DNA sequence: TGTGCCAGCACTTCGGGGGGGAGCTCCTATAATTCACCCCTCCACTTT. Amino acids: CASTSGGSSYNSPLHF.

V is TRBV7-2 and J is TRBJ1-3; D might be TRBD1 (5 bases). Deletions cut 5 bases from V and 1 base from J, with 18 bases between. CDR1 is SGHTA and CDR2 is FQGNSA in the germline V gene. This CDR3 contains 17 residues. Here the CDR3 reads CASSPVGGNPSGNTIYF. CDR3 in DNA: TGTGCCAGCAGCCCAGTGGGGGGAAACCCTTCTGGAAACACCATATATTTT. Based on the CDR3 plus reference TRBV7-2 and TRBJ1-3, the full variable domain is GAGVSQSPSNKVTEKGKDVELRCDPISGHTALYWYRQSLGQGLEFLIYFQGNSAPDKSGLPSDRFSAERTGGSVSTLTIQRTQQEDSAVYLCASSPVGGNPSGNTIYFGEGSWLTVV.

The chain has TRBV19 and TRBJ2-3, with D possibly being TRBD2 (5 bases). Germline CDR1 LNHDA, CDR2 SQIVND (reference sequence). CDR3 length: 18 residues. V shed 6 bases and J shed 1 base, with 23 bases lying between them. The CDR3 DNA reads TGTGCCAGTAGGGGATCGGGATTTCGGCGTAAGGGCACAGATACGCAGTATTTT. Translated: CASRGSGFRRKGTDTQYF.

The J gene is TRBJ2-3, the V gene TRBV18; D is perhaps TRBD2 (7 bases). The germline gives CDR1 KGHSH, CDR2 LQKENI. The V gene lost 2 bases and the J gene lost 1 base, with 10 bases spanning the gap. The CDR3 runs to 15 residues. CDR3 DNA sequence: TGTGCCAGCTCACCAAGGGAGGGGGGCACAGATACGCAGTATTTT. Protein product: CASSPREGGTDTQYF. The full variable domain, with the rest looked up from reference TRBV18 and TRBJ2-3, is NAGVMQNPRHLVRRRGQEARLRCSPMKGHSHVYWYRQLPEEGLKFMVYLQKENIIDESGMPKERFSAEFPKEGPSILRIQQVVRGDSAAYFCASSPREGGTDTQYFGPGTRLTVL.

The V gene is TRBV9, the J gene TRBJ2-4; D may match TRBD1 or TRBD2 (5 bases each). The V gene's germline CDR1 is SGDLS and CDR2 YYNGEE. V lost 3 bases and J lost 7, with 5 bases in between. The CDR3 is 11 amino acids. Here the CDR3 reads CASSGGNIQYF. CDR3 bases: TGTGCCAGCAGCGGGGGGAACATTCAGTACTTC.

The gene calls are TRBV14 and TRBJ2-2; no reliable D call. With 3 bases removed from V and 0 bases from J, the gap between germline ends came to 8 bases. The CDR3 covers 15 residues. Per germline, CDR1 SGHDN and CDR2 FVKESK. CDR3 in DNA: TGTGCCAGCAGCCACATACGTTCGAACACCGGGGAGCTGTTTTTT. This encodes CASSHIRSNTGELFF.

The chain links TRBV5-1 to TRBJ2-2; D is perhaps TRBD1 (5 bases). There are 15 residues in the CDR3. The ends were cut back, 1 base at V and 2 bases at J, with 9 bases in the middle. Germline CDR1 and CDR2: SGHRS and YFSETQ. The CDR3 region is CASSLRTPNTGELFF. DNA of the CDR3: TGCGCCAGCAGCTTGAGGACACCAAACACCGGGGAGCTGTTTTTT.

The chain employs TRBV7-2 and TRBJ2-3, with TRBD2 matching 11 bases. From germline, CDR1 is SGHTA and CDR2 FQGNSA. This CDR3 spans 17 amino acids. The V segment lost 0 bases and the J segment 5 bases; nucleotides outside the gene matches: 7. The CDR3 loop is CASSLALLLAGEDTQYF. The CDR3 nucleotides are TGTGCCAGCAGCTTAGCCCTCCTACTAGCGGGAGAAGATACGCAGTATTTT.

The V gene is TRBV28, the J gene TRBJ2-7; possible D gene TRBD1, 6 bases. The CDR3 sequence is 12 residues long. V lost 6 bases, J lost 3 bases, and 9 bases lay in between. CDR1 is MDHEN, CDR2 SYDVKM, per germline. The DNA for the CDR3 is TGTGCCAGCAGACAGGGACGCTACGAGCAGTACTTC. It encodes CASRQGRYEQYF. Based on the CDR3 plus reference TRBV28 and TRBJ2-7, the full variable domain is DVKVTQSSRYLVKRTGEKVFLECVQDMDHENMFWYRQDPGLGLRLIYFSYDVKMKEKGDIPEGYSVSREKKERFSLILESASTNQTSMYLCASRQGRYEQYFGPGTRLTVT.

V gene TRBV19 combines with J gene TRBJ2-7; 9 bases agree with TRBD2. Germline V gene lookup returns CDR1 LNHDA and CDR2 SQIVND (reference sequence). The CDR3 contains 15 residues. V trimming: 4 bases; J trimming: 3 bases; junction bases outside the gene matches: 7. The CDR3 is CASSTLAGSIYEQYF. The CDR3 coding sequence is TGTGCCAGTAGTACCCTAGCGGGGAGTATCTACGAGCAGTACTTC.

J is TRBJ2-5 and V is TRBV19; D is perhaps TRBD1 (5 bases). The length of the CDR3 is 15 residues. Trimming left V 5 bases short and J 2 bases short, with 15 bases between. The germline gives CDR1 LNHDA, CDR2 SQIVND (reference sequence). The CDR3 DNA reads TGTGCCAGTAGTGCCGTTACAGGTGTACAAGAGACCCAGTACTTC. Protein product: CASSAVTGVQETQYF.

The V gene is TRBV28, the J gene TRBJ1-1; the D gene is possibly TRBD1 (5 bases). Germline V CDR1 and CDR2: MDHEN, SYDVKM. V gave up 7 bases and J gave up 1 base, with 13 bases separating them. The CDR3 length is 14 residues. DNA of the CDR3: TGTGCCAGCACCCCAGGGAGGCGGAACACTGAAGCTTTCTTT. Translated: CASTPGRRNTEAFF.

This clone was seen just once. The chain combines TRBV25-1 with TRBJ1-1; D is undetermined. Per germline, CDR1 MGHDK and CDR2 SYGVNS. V lost 9 bases and J 0 bases, leaving 5 bases between the germline ends. The CDR3 is 11 amino acids. CDR3 DNA sequence: TGTGCCAGTACCTTGAACACTGAAGCTTTCTTT. Protein sequence: CASTLNTEAFF.

CDR3 sequence reads: CASSVTGYNEQFF. CDR3 bases: TGTGCCAGCTCAGTGACAGGGTACAATGAGCAGTTCTTC. The gene calls are TRBV18 and TRBJ2-1; 7 bases agree with TRBD1. The CDR3 extends over 13 amino acids. In germline, CDR1 is KGHSH, CDR2 LQKENI. The V gene end was trimmed by 5 bases and the J gene end by 4 bases; junction bases not matched to a gene: 2.